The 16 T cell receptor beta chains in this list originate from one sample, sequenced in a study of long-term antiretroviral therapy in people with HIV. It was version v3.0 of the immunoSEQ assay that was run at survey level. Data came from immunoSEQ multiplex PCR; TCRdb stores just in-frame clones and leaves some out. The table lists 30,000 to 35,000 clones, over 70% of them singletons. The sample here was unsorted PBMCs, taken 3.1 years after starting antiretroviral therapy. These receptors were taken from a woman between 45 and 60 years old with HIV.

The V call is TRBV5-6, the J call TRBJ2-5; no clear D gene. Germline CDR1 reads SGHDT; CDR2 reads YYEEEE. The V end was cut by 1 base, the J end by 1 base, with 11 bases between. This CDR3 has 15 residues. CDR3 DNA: TGTGCCAGCAGCTTGATGTCAGGACGCCAAGAGACCCAGTACTTC. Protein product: CASSLMSGRQETQYF.

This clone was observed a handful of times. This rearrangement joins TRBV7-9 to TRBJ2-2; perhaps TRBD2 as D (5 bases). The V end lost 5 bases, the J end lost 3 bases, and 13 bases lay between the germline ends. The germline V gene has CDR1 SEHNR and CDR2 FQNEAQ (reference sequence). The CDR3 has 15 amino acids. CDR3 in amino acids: CASSLSPSHTGELFF. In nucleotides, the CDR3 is TGTGCCAGCAGCCTGAGTCCTAGCCACACCGGGGAGCTGTTTTTT.

CDR3 DNA: TGTGCCAGTAGTGCGGCCAGACAGGGGCCGATCTCCTACAATGAGCAGTTCTTC. This codes for CASSAARQGPISYNEQFF. This rearrangement joins TRBV19 to TRBJ2-1, with 8 nucleotides matching TRBD1. Per the germline V gene, CDR1 is LNHDA and CDR2 is SQIVND (reference sequence). The V segment lost 5 bases and the J segment 0 bases; nucleotides outside the gene matches: 12. The CDR3 runs 18 residues.

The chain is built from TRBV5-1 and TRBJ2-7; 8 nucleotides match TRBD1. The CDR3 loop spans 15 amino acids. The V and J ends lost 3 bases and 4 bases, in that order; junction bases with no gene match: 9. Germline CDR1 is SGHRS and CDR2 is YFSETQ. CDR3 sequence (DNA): TGCGCCAGCAGCTCCACCCCAGGGGACAGGTACGAGCAGTACGTC. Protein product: CASSSTPGDRYEQYV.

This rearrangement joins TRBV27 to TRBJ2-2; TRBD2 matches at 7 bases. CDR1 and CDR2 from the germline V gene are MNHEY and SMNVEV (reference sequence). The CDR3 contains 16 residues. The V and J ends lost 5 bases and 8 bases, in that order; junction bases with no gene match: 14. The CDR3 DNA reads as TGTGCCAGCAGTCCACCCCTATTGGGGGGGGGAGGGGAGCTGTTTTTT. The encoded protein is CASSPPLLGGGGELFF.

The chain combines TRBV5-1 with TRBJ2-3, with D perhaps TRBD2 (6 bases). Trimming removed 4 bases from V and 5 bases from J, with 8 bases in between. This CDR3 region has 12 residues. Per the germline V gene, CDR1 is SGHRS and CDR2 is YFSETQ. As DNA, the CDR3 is TGCGCCAGCAGCCCGGGGGTAGATACGCAGTATTTT. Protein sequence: CASSPGVDTQYF.

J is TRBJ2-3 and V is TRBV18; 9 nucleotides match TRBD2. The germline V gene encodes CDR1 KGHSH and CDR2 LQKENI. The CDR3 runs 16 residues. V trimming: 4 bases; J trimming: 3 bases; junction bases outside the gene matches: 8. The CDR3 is CASSLSAGGLTDTQYF. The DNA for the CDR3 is TGTGCCAGCTCACTGTCGGCGGGGGGGTTGACAGATACGCAGTATTTT.

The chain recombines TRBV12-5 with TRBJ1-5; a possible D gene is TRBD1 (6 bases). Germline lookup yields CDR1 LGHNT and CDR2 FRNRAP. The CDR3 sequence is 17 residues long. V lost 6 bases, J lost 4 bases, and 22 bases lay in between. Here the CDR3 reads CASGLGWMDSRNQPQHF. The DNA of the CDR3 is TGTGCTAGTGGCCTCGGGTGGATGGACAGTCGGAATCAGCCCCAGCATTTT.

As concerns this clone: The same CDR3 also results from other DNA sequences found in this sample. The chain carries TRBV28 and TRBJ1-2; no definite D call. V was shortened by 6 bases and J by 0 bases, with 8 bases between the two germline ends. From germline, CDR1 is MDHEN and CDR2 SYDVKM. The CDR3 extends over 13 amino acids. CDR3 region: CASSRGPNYGYTF. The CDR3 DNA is TGTGCCAGCAGCCGCGGGCCTAACTATGGCTACACCTTC.

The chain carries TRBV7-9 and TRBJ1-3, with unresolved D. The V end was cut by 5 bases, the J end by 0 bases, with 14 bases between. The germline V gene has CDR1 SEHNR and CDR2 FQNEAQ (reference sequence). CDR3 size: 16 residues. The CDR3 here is CASSPSDGSSGNTIYF. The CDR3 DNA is TGTGCCAGCAGCCCCAGTGACGGGAGCTCTGGAAACACCATATATTTT.

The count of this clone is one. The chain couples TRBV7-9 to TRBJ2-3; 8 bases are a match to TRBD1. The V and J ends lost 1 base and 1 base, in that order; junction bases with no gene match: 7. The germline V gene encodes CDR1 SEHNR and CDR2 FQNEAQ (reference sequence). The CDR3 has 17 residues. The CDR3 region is CASSLGATGDRTDTQYF. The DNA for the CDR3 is TGTGCCAGCAGCTTAGGTGCGACAGGGGACCGCACAGATACGCAGTATTTT.

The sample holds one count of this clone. The CDR3 is CAISGQGALLYEQYF. DNA of the CDR3: TGTGCCATCAGCGGCCAGGGGGCATTACTCTACGAGCAGTACTTC. V is TRBV10-3 and J is TRBJ2-7; 8 bases are a match to TRBD1. The CDR3 sequence is 15 residues long. Germline CDR1 reads ENHRY; CDR2 reads SYGVKD. Losses at the gene ends were 6 bases for V and 3 bases for J; bases not matched to a gene: 10.

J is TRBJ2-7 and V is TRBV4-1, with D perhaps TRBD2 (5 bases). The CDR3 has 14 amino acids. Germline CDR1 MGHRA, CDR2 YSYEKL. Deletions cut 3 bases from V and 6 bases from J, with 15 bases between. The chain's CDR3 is CASSQVRGLGEQYF. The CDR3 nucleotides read TGCGCCAGCAGCCAGGTTAGAGGGCTGGGCGAGCAGTACTTC.

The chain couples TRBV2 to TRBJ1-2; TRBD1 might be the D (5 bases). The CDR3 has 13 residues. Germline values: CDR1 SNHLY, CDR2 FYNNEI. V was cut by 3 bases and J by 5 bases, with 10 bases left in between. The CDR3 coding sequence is TGTGCCAGCAGTGACAGGGCGGGGTATGGCTACACCTTC. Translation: CASSDRAGYGYTF.

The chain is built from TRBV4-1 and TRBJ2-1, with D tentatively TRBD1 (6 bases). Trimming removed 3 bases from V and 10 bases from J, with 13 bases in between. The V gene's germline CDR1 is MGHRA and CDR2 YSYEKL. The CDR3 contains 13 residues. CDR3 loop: CASSHWGLPEQFF. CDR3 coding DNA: TGCGCCAGCAGCCACTGGGGGCTTCCGGAGCAGTTCTTC.

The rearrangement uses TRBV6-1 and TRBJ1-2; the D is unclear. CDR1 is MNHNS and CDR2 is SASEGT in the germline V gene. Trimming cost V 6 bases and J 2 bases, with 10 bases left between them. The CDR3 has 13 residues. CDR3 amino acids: CASSLDLNYGYTF. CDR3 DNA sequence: TGTGCCAGCAGCCTAGACCTGAACTATGGCTACACCTTC.